This T cell receptor beta chain was recovered during a study of cytomegalovirus exposure and HLA in healthy donors. For this clone: The antigen remains unidentified.

The CDR3 consists of 12 residues. Germline V gene lookup returns CDR1 SGHRS and CDR2 YFSETQ. Between the trimmed V and J ends, which lost 4 bases and 8 bases, there was a span of 12 bases. Healthy bone marrow donors supplied every sample. The primer mix had 60 Vbeta and 13 Jbeta primers. Sequencing used immunoSEQ multiplex PCR; TCRdb keeps in-frame clones, though not all of them. The sample contains around 150,000 clones, about four fifths of which appear only once. Study-level points and caveats: According to a later analysis, most TCR beta chains associated with CMV appeared HLA-restricted. Published work reported that the classifier diagnosed cytomegalovirus status with high specificity and sensitivity. In the analysis, some V segments, TRBV6-2 and TRBV6-3 included, were excluded as indistinguishable.

This chain links TRBV5-1 with TRBJ1-2, with a weak D call TRBD1 (6 bases). This sequence was found in a woman aged 50 to 65 in good health and CMV-seronegative. The sample taken for sequencing was PBMCs. The CDR3 reads CASSPSQGGYTF. The CDR3 DNA reads TGCGCCAGCAGCCCCTCTCAGGGGGGCTACACCTTC. The full variable domain, its missing parts supplied by reference TRBV5-1 and TRBJ1-2, is KAGVTQTPRYLIKTRGQQVTLSCSPISGHRSVSWYQQTPGQGLQFLFEYFSETQRNKGNFPGRFSGRQFSNSRSEMNVSTLELGDSALYLCASSPSQGGYTFGSGTRLTVV.